The 7 T cell receptor beta chains reported below all come from one sample, sequenced in a study of T-cell memory formation after mild COVID-19. From the 5' RACE reads, TCRdb called clonotypes with MiXCR, one entry per CDR3 protein. The table has tens of thousands of distinct CDR3 sequences, 9.3% seen once. The sequenced material came from PBMCs or a T cell subset sorted from them (not recorded which). These receptor sequences come from an adult woman who had mild COVID-19 (a few samples of this study predate the infection). Cell type and time point are not known.

The chain joins TRBV24-1 to TRBJ1-1, with D maybe TRBD1 (6 bases). Per germline, CDR1 KGHDR and CDR2 SFDVKD. The V gene lost 4 bases and the J gene lost 3 bases, with 17 bases spanning the gap. This CDR3 contains 16 residues. This CDR3 reads CATSDGAKGVDTEAFF. The CDR3 DNA is TGTGCCACCAGTGACGGCGCGAAGGGGGTAGACACTGAAGCTTTCTTT.

At least ten counts were recorded for this clonotype. This chain uses TRBV12-3 or TRBV12-4 with TRBJ1-2, with D uncertain. Between the trimmed V and J ends, which lost 2 bases and 4 bases, there was a span of 11 bases. The CDR3 has 14 amino acids. The CDR3 here is CASSLNVGTYGYTF. CDR3 in DNA: TGTGCCAGCAGTTTAAACGTCGGAACCTATGGCTACACCTTC.

This rearrangement joins TRBV5-3 to TRBJ2-1; TRBD2 matches at 9 bases. TRBV5-3 counts as an open reading frame of uncertain function. The CDR3 contains 18 residues. Unmatched junction bases numbered 13, after V lost 2 bases and J lost 4 bases. The CDR3 is CARSLRPSEAGGYNEQFF. The DNA of the CDR3 is TGTGCCAGAAGCTTAAGGCCCTCAGAGGCGGGAGGGTACAATGAGCAGTTCTTC.

This clonotype was seen a few times. The chain combines TRBV6-5 with TRBJ1-1, with 10 bases that match TRBD1. Per the germline V gene, CDR1 is MNHEY and CDR2 is SVGAGI. After removal of 5 bases from V and 4 bases from J, the junction contained 10 bases not matched to a gene. The CDR3 has 16 amino acids. Written as DNA, the CDR3 is TGTGCCAGCAGTCCGACCCCGGACAGGGGGGGCACTGAAGCTTTCTTT. It specifies CASSPTPDRGGTEAFF.

This clonotype occurred a few times. This chain uses TRBV6-1 with TRBJ1-4; a possible D gene is TRBD1 (6 bases). The CDR3 is 14 amino acids. Trimming removed 2 bases from V and 8 bases from J, with 12 bases in between. The V gene's germline CDR1 is MNHNS and CDR2 SASEGT. The chain's CDR3 is CASSEQMRGEKLFF. The CDR3 bases are TGTGCCAGCAGTGAACAGATGAGGGGGGAAAAACTGTTTTTT.

The table lists this clonotype with a few counts. The chain joins TRBV6-1 to TRBJ1-5; no definite D call. CDR1 MNHNS and CDR2 SASEGT come from the germline V gene. The CDR3 loop spans 10 amino acids. Trimming shortened V by 7 bases and J by 7 bases, and 5 bases separated the two germline ends. The CDR3: CASNSQPQHF. Written as DNA, the CDR3 is TGTGCCAGCAATTCCCAGCCCCAGCATTTT.

This chain uses TRBV4-1 with TRBJ1-5, with 7 bases matching TRBD1. The length of the CDR3 is 17 residues. CDR1 and CDR2 from the germline V gene are MGHRA and YSYEKL. V lost 0 bases to trimming and J lost 2 bases; unmatched junction nucleotides: 7. This chain's CDR3 is CASSQDRGLDGNQPQHF. The CDR3 nucleotides read TGCGCCAGCAGCCAAGATAGGGGGCTGGACGGCAATCAGCCCCAGCATTTT.